The clone carrying this T cell receptor (beta chain) turned up a few times. What it binds is not known. The data belong to a study of post-analysis software for immune sequencing data. Study-level background: Some patients lacked subtype; others had relapsing-remitting, secondary progressive or progressive-relapsing disease.

Study outcomes and limitations: Significantly lower normalized Chao1 diversity was found in patients with multiple sclerosis relative to controls. By F measure, strong co-clustering occurred among samples prepared in the same batch. Relative to controls, patients had roughly five TRBV segments at higher frequency, with TRBV5-6, TRBV5-1 and TRBV20-1 among these.

There are 14 residues in the CDR3. Trimming removed 11 bases from V and 2 bases from J; junction bases left unmatched: 10. In germline, CDR1 is SGHTA, CDR2 FQGNSA. Presence of unique molecular identifiers characterized the TCR beta cDNA libraries. Starting from roughly 1.1 to 9.2 million T cells, the study yielded about 500,000 cDNA molecules. In TCRdb, the PCR reads were re-called with MiXCR into one record per CDR3 protein. Of approximately 730,000 distinct CDR3 sequences in the sample, about 32% are singletons; the top ten hold around 0.6%. The TCR sequence derives from a girl under 18 with multiple sclerosis. The J gene is TRBJ2-7, the V gene TRBV7-2; 9 bases line up with TRBD2. Sequences were obtained from blood. CDR3 in amino acids: CASWGAGGPYEQYF. Here the CDR3 DNA reads TGTGCCTCATGGGGGGCGGGAGGGCCCTACGAGCAGTACTTC.